In this sample, the clone carrying this T cell receptor (beta chain) turned up a few times. This record comes from a study of identical twins. CDR3 length equals 14 residues. Germline-derived CDR1 and CDR2 are SGHTA and FQGTGA. Trimming stripped 0 bases from V and 6 bases from J, with 10 bases between. Each CDR3 protein gets one entry after TCRdb re-called the 5' RACE reads with MiXCR. The data hold 570,000 or so distinct CDR3 sequences, with approximately 9.6% observed a single time. These data also formed part of another study, on yellow fever vaccine responses in identical twins.

This sequence joins TRBV7-3 and TRBJ2-3; D is possibly TRBD2 (6 bases). The origin of this receptor is a woman between 18 and 29 years old in good health. The sample taken for sequencing was PBMCs. In DNA form, the CDR3 reads TGTGCCAGCAGCTTAACGCGGGGCCTGGATACGCAGTATTTT. As protein: CASSLTRGLDTQYF.